This record looks at one T cell receptor (beta chain) sequence and its context. Its antigen is currently not known. Base qualities were left out, and no much larger clone turns up one base away. This entry is derived from a study of blood T cell repertoires in COVID-19 (dated by TCRdb to the early 2020s). For the wider study: The collaborator samples originated in the United States, Italy and Spain and spanned the acute and convalescent phases of COVID-19. The prospective study material was composed of cDNA or gDNA derived from T cells, B-cell-depleted T cells, or PBMCs. The samples were drawn from the first 160 participants of the ongoing ImmuneRACE study and from 1,254 subjects provided by 6 global collaborators. A de-identified subject ID, COVID-19 status, age in years and sex were almost always included in the sample metadata. The repertoires were released in a freely available public database meant as a resource for research on the immune response to SARS-CoV-2. Subjects who had been exposed to COVID-19, were actively infected with it, or had recovered from it provided the deeply sampled blood TCRbeta repertoires that made up the dataset. Where available, HLA class I and class II types were taken from metadata supplied by the sample provider and were not determined by assay-based typing.

The CDR3 measures 16 amino acids from cysteine to phenylalanine. The DNA shown is the 48-base CDR3, in frame from base 1. Sequences LNHDA (CDR1) and SQIVND (CDR2) are obtained from the germline V gene (reference sequence). Trimming costs V 5 bases and J 4 bases, and their ends lie 15 bases apart. Each collaborating institution followed its own protocols to collect whole blood in K2EDTA tubes. For TCRbeta analysis, collaborators shipped samples as frozen whole blood, isolated PBMCs, or DNA extracted from either of those sample types. Results the study describes overall, beyond this receptor: The quantity of clinical and demographic metadata differed by source and by participant and was supplied without curation.

TCRbeta CDR3 regions were amplified from genomic DNA by means of the immunoSEQ Assay, a bias-controlled multiplex PCR. The source study handled its data this way. The number of nucleated cells in each sample was estimated by amplification of reference gene primers within the assay. To quantify the absolute abundance of each unique TCRbeta CDR3 rearrangement, sequence reads were collapsed and filtered. For each sample, productive Simpson clonality was calculated as the square root of Simpson's diversity index across productive rearrangements. The immuneACCESS repertoire file appears here via TCRdb, limited to in-frame rearrangements. These files lack a portion of the clones; in checked studies, under half of the deficit traces to unresolved V genes, and the cause of the others is not known. Clone size and the V and J calls come from that table; the DNA yielded D and trimming. For this sample the table gives about 120,000 clones, of which approximately 81% were detected only once. The top ten clonotypes cover 3.9% of the sample.

The V gene is TRBV19 and the J gene is TRBJ2-6; possibly the D gene is TRBD2, per 6 matching bases. Sequenced material: peripheral blood. The TCR comes from a man in his sixties with acute or convalescent COVID-19. Here the CDR3 is given as CASSSRGGAGANVLTF. The nucleotide sequence is given as TGTGCCAGTAGTTCGAGGGGAGGTGCCGGGGCCAACGTCCTGACTTTC.